This entry features one TCR beta chain sequence. These data come from a study of CD8+ T cells in alopecia areata. Treatment reported: oral pan-JAK inhibitor, 5-10 mg twice daily. Collected material from alopecia areata patients comprised lesional scalp punch biopsies and peripheral blood. As the sequencing template, cDNA was produced by extracting RNA and reverse transcribing it. Profiling relied on immunoSEQ multiplex PCR, and the TCRdb table lists in-frame clones only, not all of them. The sample holds 250,000 to 350,000 clones, approximately 60% seen once. Here the sequenced sample was CD4+ T cells sorted from blood, taken at approximately week 52, from a patient treated with tofacitinib. The receptor was derived from a human donor with alopecia areata.

CDR3: CSVGKQNTGELFF. CDR3 in DNA: TGCAGCGTTGGGAAACAGAACACCGGGGAGCTGTTTTTT. The rearrangement uses TRBV29-1 and TRBJ2-2; D not certain. Per the germline V gene, CDR1 is SQVTM and CDR2 is ANQGSEA. V was pared by 4 bases and J by 1 base, with 7 bases between. CDR3 length equals 13 residues.